This TCR beta chain was obtained from a study of T cells in Graves' hyperthyroidism and ophthalmopathy (dated by TCRdb to the late 2010s). At the level of the whole study: Peripheral blood was sampled at the time of initial diagnosis, prior to any treatment. A discovery cohort of approximately 97 patients, approximately 45 with Graves' ophthalmopathy and 55 to 65 with stable Graves' hyperthyroidism, was used to find distinguishing TCR V-J signatures. Prospective prediction of ophthalmopathy was tested in an independent validation cohort consisting of about 20 hyperthyroidism patients and around 17 patients who later progressed to ophthalmopathy. For training and testing, the 100 or so patients in the discovery cohort were randomly divided in a 7:3 ratio. Thyroid tissue and blood T-cell repertoires from more than 5 Graves' hyperthyroidism patients were also compared in the study. After blood sampling, hyperthyroidism patients were treated with methimazole at a starting dose of 30 mg daily, and ophthalmopathy patients were treated with high-dose intravenous methylprednisolone. The paper describes TCR Vbeta CDR3 sequencing of about 140 peripheral blood samples, made up of roughly 45 ophthalmopathy patients, roughly 75 hyperthyroidism patients and roughly 17 progressor patients.

For this clonotype: The antigen it binds to is not known. No per-base quality is available; no much larger clone lies one base away.

Moderately to severely active disease, a Clinical Activity Score of at least 3, a NOSPECS grade of at least 4, and a duration under 3 months were present in ophthalmopathy patients. Patients with uncontrolled infections, other autoimmune diseases, pregnancy or lactation were excluded. Diagnoses were established on the basis of clinical symptoms, serum thyroxine and TRAb, thyroid ultrasound, and orbital computed tomography. PBMCs were separated from 7.5 to 10 ml of fresh peripheral blood using Ficoll-Paque density gradient centrifugation. Total RNA was extracted using Trizol reagent, and RNA quality was assessed on an Agilent 2100 Bioanalyzer. Based on the germline V gene, the CDR1 and CDR2 sequences are SGHDN and FVKESK. From cysteine to phenylalanine, the CDR3 is 14 amino acids long. Only the CDR3 portion is preserved as DNA: 42 bases, with reading frame beginning at the first base. The germline ends are 13 bases apart after V is trimmed by 0 bases and J by 10 bases.

The TCR beta CDR3 regions were amplified from RNA transcripts. A first-round RT-PCR of the TCR CDR3 used the HTBI primer set with the Qiagen OneStep RT-PCR kit. The libraries were constructed in a second round of multiplex PCR and then size-selected and purified. The libraries were sequenced on an Illumina HiSeq2000 using paired-end 100 bp reads. In the authors' own workflow: SOAPnuke was used to process the raw data, with reads discarded if the reads contained adapters or uncalled bases, had a mean Phred below 15, or lacked an exact constant-primer or identifier match. COPE v1.2.5 was used to merge high-quality paired reads, and clonotypes were defined as unique nucleotide sequences. Clonotypes were aligned to IMGT TRBV, TRBD and TRBJ reference segments using MiTCR v1.1. The analysis included only V-J combinations with a frequency above 0.0001, which together covered around 99% of the repertoires. The TCS score was defined as F50 (clonal expansion) divided by E x V (chaos), with BLOSUM62-based TCRdist calculated between CDR3 peptides within each V-J. Welch's t-statistics and random forest reduced 514 V-J features to under 15, which were used in a naive Bayes classifier (R e1071). TCRdb took the public reads, trimmed them with fastp at Q25, ran MiXCR for clone calling and kept in-frame beta chains. A single entry per CDR3 protein holds the most common genes and DNA from its merged rows. The V and J calls were determined by TCRdb, not by the authors. The sample table contains approximately 400,000 distinct CDR3 sequences; only one count was recorded for more than 12% of them. The top ten hold about 20% of the sample.

Broad study findings and their caveats: Ophthalmopathy was separated from stable hyperthyroidism by a 13 V-J signature model, with approximately 90% sensitivity and 81% to 82% specificity obtained in cross-validation and 80%/75% obtained in testing. Most expanded thyroid clonotypes (frequency above 0.001) were also found in blood, which suggests that blood repertoires may mirror thyroid immune responses. In validation, the model predicted progression to ophthalmopathy a median of approximately 6.3 months before onset, with about 64% sensitivity and 72.22% specificity. No statistical method was used to fix the sample size in advance, and group allocation was not hidden from the investigators.

This clonotype was obtained from a woman between 25 and 40 years old with Graves' ophthalmopathy. The rearrangement combines TRBV14 with TRBJ2-1, with the D gene too uncertain to name. The sequenced material came from blood. The CDR3 corresponds to CASSQDLGSSEQFF. DNA sequence: TGTGCCAGCAGCCAAGATTTGGGGTCCTCAGAGCAGTTCTTC.